These 11 T cell receptor beta chains came from one sample sequenced in a study of OX40 agonist ivuxolimab in advanced cancers. Profiled with immunoSEQ multiplex PCR; TCRdb holds only in-frame clones, not every one. The table includes approximately 57,000 clones, 75% to 85% detected once. The sample here was CD4+ or CD8+ T cells sorted from blood, taken in a trial of the OX40 agonist ivuxolimab. These receptors all stem from an adult with an advanced solid tumor such as melanoma, head and neck, liver or kidney cancer.

This clone was recorded only once. V gene TRBV11-2 combines with J gene TRBJ2-7, with a tentative D call TRBD1 (5 bases). The CDR3 has 14 amino acids. V shed 6 bases and J shed 5 bases, with 17 bases lying between them. Germline values: CDR1 SGHAT, CDR2 FQNNGV. CDR3 region: CASRPTPRANEQYF. DNA of the CDR3: TGTGCCAGCAGGCCAACCCCCAGGGCGAACGAGCAGTACTTC.

Judged by abundance, this clone is medium-sized. This rearrangement joins TRBV6-6 to TRBJ1-2, with 9 nucleotides matching TRBD1. From germline, CDR1 is MNHNY and CDR2 SVGAGI (reference sequence). V lost 4 bases and J lost 2; bases outside the gene matches: 5. The CDR3 sequence is 15 residues long. The CDR3 region is CASSSPGQGNYGYTF. The CDR3 DNA follows: TGTGCCAGCAGTTCTCCGGGACAGGGAAACTATGGCTACACCTTC.

The table lists this clone with a few counts. The genes are TRBV28 and TRBJ1-2; a possible D gene is TRBD1 (5 bases). The germline V and J ends were trimmed by 3 bases and 4 bases, with 9 bases remaining between them. Germline CDR1 and CDR2: MDHEN and SYDVKM. This CDR3 has 13 amino acids. Here the CDR3 reads CASSLRGVYGYTF. The CDR3 coding sequence is TGTGCCAGCAGTTTGAGGGGAGTCTATGGCTACACCTTC.

The chain employs TRBV18 and TRBJ2-7; a weak D match, TRBD2 (6 bases). Trimming took off 3 bases at V and 0 bases at J, with 9 bases between the two ends. The germline gives CDR1 KGHSH, CDR2 LQKENI. There are 14 residues in the CDR3. The CDR3 loop reads CASSPEGDSYEQYF. CDR3 nucleotide sequence: TGTGCCAGCTCACCGGAGGGAGACTCCTACGAGCAGTACTTC.

This clone was counted a single time. The DNA for the CDR3 is TGTGCCAGTAGTAGGGCCGCTGGGAACTATGGCTACACCTTC. Protein product: CASSRAAGNYGYTF. The chain has TRBV19 and TRBJ1-2; D remains unclear. This CDR3 is 14 amino acids long. Trimming left V 4 bases short and J 2 bases short, with 11 bases between. Germline lookup yields CDR1 LNHDA and CDR2 SQIVND (reference sequence). Based on the CDR3 plus reference TRBV19 and TRBJ1-2, the full variable domain is DGGITQSPKYLFRKEGQNVTLSCEQNLNHDAMYWYRQDPGQGLRLIYYSQIVNDFQKGDIAEGYSVSREKKESFPLTVTSAQKNPTAFYLCASSRAAGNYGYTFGSGTRLTVV.

As DNA, the CDR3 is TGTGCCAGCAGCTGGGGTGAAACTGAAGCTTTCTTT. The encoded protein is CASSWGETEAFF. The genes are TRBV5-6 and TRBJ1-1; D remains unclear. The CDR3 has 12 residues. With 3 bases removed from V and 5 bases from J, the gap between germline ends came to 8 bases. Germline V gene lookup returns CDR1 SGHDT and CDR2 YYEEEE. Variable domain in full (rest from reference TRBV5-6 and TRBJ1-1): DAGVTQSPTHLIKTRGQQVTLRCSPKSGHDTVSWYQQALGQGPQFIFQYYEEEERQRGNFPDRFSGHQFPNYSSELNVNALLLGDSALYLCASSWGETEAFFGQGTRLTVV.

The chain links TRBV2 to TRBJ2-5; 11 nucleotides align to TRBD2. CDR3 length: 16 amino acids. The J segment lost 2 bases and the V segment lost 7 bases, leaving 9 bases of the junction unmatched. Germline V lookup: CDR1 SNHLY, CDR2 FYNNEI. As DNA, the CDR3 is TGTGCCAGCAACCGCCTGGGACTAGCGGAGCAAGAGACCCAGTACTTC. Its protein product is CASNRLGLAEQETQYF.

The chain has TRBV11-3 and TRBJ2-3; D is perhaps TRBD2 (6 bases). Trimming pared 1 base from V and 4 bases from J, leaving 6 bases between. The CDR3 sequence is 13 residues long. CDR1 is SGHNT, CDR2 YENEEA, per germline. The CDR3 DNA follows: TGTGCCAGCAGCTTAGCGGGAGCAGATACGCAGTATTTT. This gives the protein CASSLAGADTQYF.

The rearrangement joins TRBV5-4 to TRBJ2-2; 7 bases agree with TRBD1. The junction had 4 bases not matched to a gene; V was cut back by 2 bases and J by 0 bases. Germline values: CDR1 SGHNT, CDR2 YYREEE (reference sequence). The CDR3 is 16 residues long. The CDR3 coding sequence is TGTGCCAGCAGCTTCTACAGGGGCTCGAACACCGGGGAGCTGTTTTTT. Protein sequence: CASSFYRGSNTGELFF.

V gene TRBV5-8 combines with J gene TRBJ2-2; D remains unclear. CDR1 is SGHTS, CDR2 YDEGEE, per germline. V lost 4 bases, J lost 7 bases, and 11 bases lay in between. The CDR3 has 13 amino acids. This CDR3 reads CASSLTIGGELFF. CDR3 DNA: TGTGCCAGCAGCCTGACAATAGGCGGGGAGCTGTTTTTT.

This clone was observed once. V usage is TRBV5-1 and J usage is TRBJ1-2; D gene unclear. This CDR3 is 15 amino acids long. V lost 4 bases and J lost 0, with 13 bases in between. Per the germline V gene, CDR1 is SGHRS and CDR2 is YFSETQ. CDR3 sequence reads: CASSVRPAPNYGYTF. CDR3 bases: TGCGCCAGCAGCGTAAGACCCGCTCCTAACTATGGCTACACCTTC.